This T cell receptor (beta chain) was found in a study of blood T cell repertoires in COVID-19. About the study: Researchers got acute and convalescent COVID-19 samples from the United States, Italy and Spain. PBMCs, B-cell-depleted T cells, or T cells provided the cDNA or gDNA that made up the material.

In the original processing: It was from reference gene primer amplification that nucleated cell counts were estimated. The repertoire was sequenced with immunoSEQ multiplex PCR; TCRdb's copy has only in-frame clones and lacks some. V and J calls and clone size are given by that table; D and trimming were obtained from the DNA. Counted here are 250,000 or so clones, roughly four fifths occurring once; the ten biggest clones make up more than 1.5%. This clone was detected a few times. The CDR3 is made up of 16 amino acids. V lost 4 bases, J lost 1 base, and 10 bases stayed unmatched. Germline CDR1 is MGHRA and CDR2 is YSYEKL.

This clonotype originated in a man in his thirties or forties who had recovered from COVID-19. The material sequenced was peripheral blood. The rearrangement joins TRBV4-1 to TRBJ2-7, with TRBD1 matching over 7 bases. In nucleotides, the CDR3 is TGCGCCAGCAGCCGGTCCCGGGACAGACCGTCCTACGAGCAGTACGTC. It is translated as CASSRSRDRPSYEQYV.